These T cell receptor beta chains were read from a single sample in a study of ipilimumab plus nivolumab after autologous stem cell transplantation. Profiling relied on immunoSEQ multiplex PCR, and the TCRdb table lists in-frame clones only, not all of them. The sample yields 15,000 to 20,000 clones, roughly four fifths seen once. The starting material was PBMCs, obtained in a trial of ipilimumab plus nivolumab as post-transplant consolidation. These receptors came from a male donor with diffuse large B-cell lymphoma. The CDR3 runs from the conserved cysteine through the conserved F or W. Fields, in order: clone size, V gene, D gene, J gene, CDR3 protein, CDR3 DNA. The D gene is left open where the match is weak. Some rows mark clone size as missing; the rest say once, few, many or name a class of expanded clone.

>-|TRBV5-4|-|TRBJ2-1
CASSPQTTGHNEQFF
TGTGCCAGCAGCCCGCAAACAACAGGACACAATGAGCAGTTCTTC
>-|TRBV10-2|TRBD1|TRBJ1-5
CASSGTGSQPQHF
TGCGCCAGCAGTGGGACAGGAAGTCAGCCCCAGCATTTT
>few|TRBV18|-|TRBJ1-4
CASSPARLDNEKLFF
TGTGCCAGCTCACCTGCACGGTTGGATAATGAAAAACTGTTTTTT
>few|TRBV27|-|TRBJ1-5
CASSLGQGSNQPQHF
TGTGCCAGCAGTTTAGGTCAGGGAAGTAATCAGCCCCAGCATTTT
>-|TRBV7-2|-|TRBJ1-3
CASSLGAGTGPRAGNTIYF
TGTGCCAGCAGCTTAGGAGCAGGGACCGGACCCCGGGCTGGAAACACCATATATTTT
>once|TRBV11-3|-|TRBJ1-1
CASSSGQNTEAFF
TGTGCCAGCAGCTCGGGACAGAACACTGAAGCTTTCTTT
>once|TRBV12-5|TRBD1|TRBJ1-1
CASGLGLRGRNTEAFF
TGTGCTAGTGGTTTGGGGCTAAGGGGGCGAAACACTGAAGCTTTCTTT
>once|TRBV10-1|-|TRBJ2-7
CASYKESYEQYF
TGCGCCAGCTACAAGGAGTCCTACGAGCAGTACTTC
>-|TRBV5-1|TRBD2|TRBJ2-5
CASSSPAGGGETQYF
TGCGCCAGCAGCTCCCCGGCGGGAGGGGGGGAGACCCAGTACTTC
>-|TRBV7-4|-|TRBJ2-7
CASSLTSAKFHEQYF
TGTGCCAGCAGCTTAACTAGTGCTAAATTCCACGAGCAGTACTTC
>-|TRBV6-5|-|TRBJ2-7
CASSDGRFYEQYF
TGTGCCAGCAGTGACGGCCGTTTCTACGAGCAGTACTTC
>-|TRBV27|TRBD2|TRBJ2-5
CASSAGTSDTETQYF
TGTGCCAGCAGTGCGGGGACTAGCGACACAGAGACCCAGTACTTC